This TCR beta chain was identified in a study of blood T cell repertoires in COVID-19 (dated by TCRdb to the early 2020s). Looking at the study overall: Samples covering the acute and convalescent phases of COVID-19 were provided by collaborators in the United States, Italy and Spain. The material from the prospective study consisted of cDNA or gDNA derived from T cells, B-cell-depleted T cells, or PBMCs. Where HLA class I and class II types were available, the types were taken from metadata supplied by the sample provider, not from assay-based typing. The repertoires were made available in a free public database intended to serve as a resource for research on the immune response to SARS-CoV-2. Sample metadata almost always included a de-identified subject ID, COVID-19 status, age in years and sex. Subjects who had been exposed to COVID-19, were actively infected with it, or had recovered from it provided the deeply sampled blood TCRbeta repertoires that made up the dataset. The samples were drawn from the first 160 participants of the ongoing ImmuneRACE study and from more than 1,000 subjects provided by 6 global collaborators.

Each collaborating institution followed its own protocols to collect whole blood in K2EDTA tubes. For TCRbeta analysis, collaborators shipped samples as frozen whole blood, isolated PBMCs, or DNA extracted from either of those sample types. Study-wide conclusions, independent of this receptor: Clinical and demographic metadata were provided uncurated, with the amount varying by source and participant.

Notes on this clone: The clone's antigen remains unknown. There are no base qualities to consult, and no much larger clone falls within one base.

TCRbeta CDR3 regions were amplified from genomic DNA using the immunoSEQ Assay, a bias-controlled multiplex PCR. The authors' analysis ran thus. The number of nucleated cells in each sample was estimated from the amplification of reference gene primers within the assay. To quantify the absolute abundance of each unique TCRbeta CDR3 rearrangement, sequence reads were collapsed and filtered. For each sample, productive Simpson clonality was calculated as the square root of Simpson's diversity index over productive rearrangements. This immuneACCESS table, as held by TCRdb, lists in-frame sequences with V and J called but not all clones. Of the missing ones, under half trace to an unresolved V gene in checked studies; the others have no known cause. D and trimming were read from the DNA, whereas the V and J calls and clone size are those reported in that table. This sample comprises a few hundred thousand clones, about 88% of them detected only once. 3% to 3.5% of the sample belongs to the ten largest clones.

The sequence derives from a man in his fifties or sixties with acute or convalescent COVID-19. Material for sequencing was peripheral blood.

The nucleotide sequence is TGTGCCAGCAGCTTCGATCGGACTGAAGCTTTCTTT. The translation is CASSFDRTEAFF. The receptor chain draws on TRBV27 and TRBJ1-1, with the D gene uncertain. V gives up 6 bases and J gives up 5 bases, and the segment between their germline ends measures 10 bases. As encoded in the germline V gene (reference sequence), CDR1 is MNHEY while CDR2 is SMNVEV. The CDR3 spans 12 residues, from the cysteine through the phenylalanine. Just CDR3 DNA is preserved here, 36 bases in frame from base 1.